The clone carrying this T cell receptor beta chain was recorded only once. This sample was included in a study of blood T cell repertoires in COVID-19. The overall study: Sites across the United States, Italy and Spain contributed samples from acute and convalescent COVID-19. Sources were T cells, B-cell-depleted T cells, or PBMCs; the material itself was cDNA or gDNA.

The authors' processing: Counts of nucleated cells, estimated from reference gene primer amplification, were obtained. Generated by immunoSEQ multiplex PCR, the TCRdb table keeps only in-frame clones and is missing some. V and J calls plus clone size are reproduced from that table; the DNA served to infer D and trimming. The table lists 52,000 or so clones, 70% to 90% of them singletons. This CDR3 spans 15 amino acids. V was clipped by 1 base and J by 3 bases, with 13 bases between them. Germline V gene lookup returns CDR1 SNHLY and CDR2 FYNNEI. This receptor was obtained from a human donor in a cohort sampled during active COVID-19. The specimen was peripheral blood. V is TRBV2 and J is TRBJ2-7; maybe TRBD1 (6 bases). The CDR3 coding sequence is TGTGCCAGCAGTGAAGGACAGGTTTCGGGCTACGAGCAGTACTTC. It is translated as CASSEGQVSGYEQYF. The full variable domain, with the rest looked up from reference TRBV2 and TRBJ2-7, is EPEVTQTPSHQVTQMGQEVILRCVPISNHLYFYWYRQILGQKVEFLVSFYNNEISEKSEIFDDQFSVERPDGSNFTLKIRSTKLEDSAMYFCASSEGQVSGYEQYFGPGTRLTVT.